One and the same sample provided the 27 T cell receptor beta chains below, sequenced in a study of T cell responses to AZD1222 COVID-19 vaccine (dated by TCRdb to the early 2020s). This specimen's time point label, interpreted: baseline before first vaccination. Reading the label with the study, this specimen's treatment or condition is: meningococcal conjugate vaccine given as trial control. Library preparation was by the immunoSEQ multiplex PCR assay. In its TCRdb copy, this immuneACCESS table keeps in-frame sequences only and misses some clones. Where compared with another copy, unresolved V genes explain less than half of these, and the others have no known cause. The sample contains about 49,000 clones, more than 60% of them found a single time. The top ten clonotypes cover 20% to 25% of the sample. The sample in question was peripheral blood, obtained on day 0 of MenACWY control vaccination. The origin of the receptors is an adult in good health.

This clone was seen just once. V usage is TRBV10-1 and J usage is TRBJ1-5; no definite D call. CDR3 length equals 15 residues. Germline lookup yields CDR1 WNHNN and CDR2 SYGVQD (reference sequence). Deletions cut 3 bases from V and 8 bases from J, with 17 bases between. The CDR3 DNA follows: TGCGCCAGCAGTGAAAATGTGACGCTAGTTGAGCCCCAGCATTTT. Translated, it gives CASSENVTLVEPQHF.

The V call is TRBV5-4, the J call TRBJ1-2; possibly TRBD1 for D (5 bases). There are 13 residues in the CDR3. V was pared by 1 base and J by 11 bases, with 15 bases between. The germline V gene has CDR1 SGHNT and CDR2 YYREEE (reference sequence). CDR3 nucleotide sequence: TGTGCCAGCAGCTTGTGGGGCGCGCGGGGGTACACCTTC. Protein product: CASSLWGARGYTF.

This sequence joins TRBV20-1 and TRBJ1-1; D uncertain. Germline V gene sequence: CDR1 DFQATT, CDR2 SNEGSKA (reference sequence). Trimming took off 4 bases at V and 6 bases at J, with 9 bases between the two ends. The CDR3 is made up of 11 amino acids. The CDR3, as DNA: TGCAGTGCTAAAGGTTGGGCTGAAGCTTTCTTT. Residues: CSAKGWAEAFF.

The rearrangement joins TRBV29-1 to TRBJ1-1, with D perhaps matching TRBD1 (5 bases). Germline CDR1 is SQVTM and CDR2 is ANQGSEA. V was cut by 4 bases and J by 2 bases, with 11 bases left in between. The CDR3 is 13 amino acids. CDR3 bases: TGCAGCGTTGGGCTAACAGGCAACACTGAAGCTTTCTTT. Its protein is CSVGLTGNTEAFF.

This clone was recorded only once. V gene TRBV27 combines with J gene TRBJ1-1; D is unclear. Germline-derived CDR1 and CDR2 are MNHEY and SMNVEV (reference sequence). This CDR3 has 13 amino acids. V shed 3 bases and J shed 4 bases, with 9 bases lying between them. CDR3 nucleotide sequence: TGTGCCAGCAGTTTGGATTTTCGCACTGAAGCTTTCTTT. Translating it yields CASSLDFRTEAFF.

This rearrangement joins TRBV7-9 to TRBJ2-7; D tentatively fits TRBD1 or TRBD2 (5 bases each). This CDR3 has 14 amino acids. Germline lookup yields CDR1 SEHNR and CDR2 FQNEAQ (reference sequence). The ends were cut back, 5 bases at V and 1 base at J, with 12 bases in the middle. The CDR3 loop is CASSPQGASYEQYF. DNA for the CDR3: TGTGCCAGCAGCCCCCAGGGAGCGTCCTACGAGCAGTACTTC.

This clone is categorized as medium-sized. One end of the junction does not line up with germline, which may come from a read error. The J gene is TRBJ1-5, the V gene TRBV28; unclear D gene. The CDR3 has 12 residues. The germline CDR1 and CDR2 sequences are MDHEN and SYDVKM. The CDR3, as DNA: TGTGCCAGCAGTTTTAGCGATCAGCCCCAGCATTTT. Translated: CASSFSDQPQHF.

In its sample, this clone was seen a few times. The chain joins TRBV3-1 (or the pseudogene TRBV3-2) to TRBJ2-7, with TRBD1 identical over 7 bases. Trimming cost V 4 bases and J 2 bases; bases outside gene matches: 8. The CDR3 runs 15 residues. Germline assignment: CDR1 LGHDT and CDR2 YNNKEL (reference sequence). The CDR3 spells CASSPSPGTAYEQYV. The CDR3 region has the DNA TGTGCCAGCAGCCCCTCACCGGGGACAGCCTACGAGCAGTACGTC.

The gene calls are TRBV3-1 (or the pseudogene TRBV3-2) and TRBJ1-1, with a tentative D call TRBD1 (5 bases). V was pared by 1 base and J by 8 bases, with 5 bases between. This CDR3 contains 11 residues. Looked up from germline, CDR1 is LGHDT and CDR2 is YNNKEL (reference sequence). The CDR3 sequence: CASSQGGEAFF. DNA for the CDR3: TGTGCCAGCAGCCAAGGGGGGGAAGCTTTCTTT.

The chain links TRBV3-1 (or the pseudogene TRBV3-2) to TRBJ2-7; 7 bases agree with TRBD2. Germline loops: CDR1 LGHDT, CDR2 YNNKEL (reference sequence). J was trimmed by 3 bases and V by 4 bases; bases with no gene match: 9. The CDR3 is 15 residues long. CDR3: CASSPRDYPFYEQYF. The CDR3 DNA sequence: TGTGCCAGCAGCCCCCGGGACTACCCTTTCTACGAGCAGTACTTC.

The rearrangement joins TRBV25-1 to TRBJ1-1; no firm D call. The V gene lost 4 bases and the J gene lost 6 bases, with 6 bases spanning the gap. CDR1 is MGHDK, CDR2 SYGVNS, per germline. The CDR3 length is 11 residues. The CDR3 nucleotides read TGTGCCAGCAGTGTTTACGCTGAAGCTTTCTTT. Translation gives CASSVYAEAFF.

V usage is TRBV28 and J usage is TRBJ2-7; no firm D call. The V and J ends lost 3 bases and 5 bases respectively, with 5 bases between them. Germline values: CDR1 MDHEN, CDR2 SYDVKM. The CDR3 is made up of 11 amino acids. CDR3 nucleotides: TGTGCCAGCAGTTTGTACGACGAGCAGTACTTC. This gives the protein CASSLYDEQYF. The complete variable domain, with remaining parts taken from reference TRBV28 and TRBJ2-7, reads DVKVTQSSRYLVKRTGEKVFLECVQDMDHENMFWYRQDPGLGLRLIYFSYDVKMKEKGDIPEGYSVSREKKERFSLILESASTNQTSMYLCASSLYDEQYFGPGTRLTVT.

The chain employs TRBV4-2 and TRBJ1-2; TRBD1 matches 10 bases. Germline CDR1 is LGHNA and CDR2 is YNFKEQ. Unmatched junction bases numbered 10, after V lost 2 bases and J lost 13 bases. The CDR3 sequence is 14 residues long. CDR3 DNA: TGTGCCAGCAGCCAACCCGGGACAGGGGCATCTACCACCTTC. This translates into CASSQPGTGASTTF.

The chain employs TRBV18 and TRBJ2-2, with D hard to call. V was cut by 3 bases and J by 0 bases, with 8 bases left in between. The V gene's germline CDR1 is KGHSH and CDR2 LQKENI. This CDR3 is 15 amino acids long. The CDR3 coding sequence is TGTGCCAGCTCACCGGGCAGACCGAACACCGGGGAGCTGTTTTTT. It is translated as CASSPGRPNTGELFF.

This clone was observed a few times. The chain has TRBV19 and TRBJ2-7, with D possibly TRBD2 on 5 matching bases. Germline loops: CDR1 LNHDA, CDR2 SQIVND (reference sequence). V was clipped by 10 bases and J by 5 bases, with 18 bases between them. This CDR3 contains 13 residues. This chain's CDR3 is CATRSGGSHEQYF. The CDR3 nucleotides read TGTGCCACAAGGTCAGGCGGGTCCCACGAGCAGTACTTC.

For the CDR3, the DNA is TGTGCCTGGGGGCACCAAAACCACGACAGGCCAGGTGAAAAACTGTTTTTT. Its protein is CAWGHQNHDRPGEKLFF. The chain joins TRBV30 to TRBJ1-4; tentatively, D is TRBD1 (6 bases). Trimming cost V 5 bases and J 7 bases, with 26 bases left between them. Germline V CDR1 and CDR2: GTSNPN, SVGIG (reference sequence). There are 17 residues in the CDR3.

By share of the sample, this clone is medium-sized. The rearrangement uses TRBV6-1 and TRBJ2-1; D possibly uses TRBD1 or TRBD2 (5 bases each). The CDR3 is 16 residues long. From germline, CDR1 is MNHNS and CDR2 SASEGT. Trimming left V 3 bases short and J 2 bases short, with 14 bases between. This CDR3 reads CASSDGAGDPYNEQFF. DNA for the CDR3: TGTGCCAGCAGTGATGGGGCGGGCGATCCCTACAATGAGCAGTTCTTC.

This chain links TRBV9 with TRBJ2-1; no clear D. The V gene lost 1 base and the J gene lost 9 bases, with 14 bases spanning the gap. The CDR3 runs to 14 residues. Germline-derived CDR1 and CDR2 are SGDLS and YYNGEE. CDR3 coding DNA: TGTGCCAGCAGCGTAAGTGTAGATTCGAGTGAGCAGTTCTTC. It is translated as CASSVSVDSSEQFF.

This clone was observed once. The chain has TRBV5-6 and TRBJ1-2, with D perhaps TRBD1 (6 bases). Per the germline V gene, CDR1 is SGHDT and CDR2 is YYEEEE. Trimming left V 1 base short and J 2 bases short, with 9 bases between. CDR3 length: 14 residues. The CDR3 nucleotides read TGTGCCAGCAGCTTGCCAGGGGACAACTATGGCTACACCTTC. Its protein product is CASSLPGDNYGYTF.

This sequence joins TRBV7-2 and TRBJ2-5; D remains ambiguous. V shed 4 bases and J shed 2 bases, with 8 bases lying between them. Germline CDR1 reads SGHTA; CDR2 reads FQGNSA. The CDR3 consists of 13 residues. The CDR3 DNA reads as TGTGCCAGCAGCTCCGGACCTCAAGAGACCCAGTACTTC. Translated, it gives CASSSGPQETQYF.

CDR3 in amino acids: CASSDGTGELFF. DNA of the CDR3: TGCGCCAGCAGTGATGGCACCGGGGAGCTGTTTTTT. The chain is built from TRBV10-1 and TRBJ2-2, with D uncertain. This CDR3 has 12 residues. Germline loops: CDR1 WNHNN, CDR2 SYGVQD (reference sequence). V lost 3 bases, J lost 4 bases, and 3 bases lay in between.

This sequence joins TRBV2 and TRBJ1-2; a possible D gene is TRBD1 (6 bases). The CDR3 sequence is 13 residues long. The V gene's germline CDR1 is SNHLY and CDR2 FYNNEI. Trimming cost V 8 bases and J 1 base, with 11 bases left between them. For the CDR3, the DNA is TGTGCCAGCGAAGGGACACTTAACTATGGCTACACCTTC. This gives the protein CASEGTLNYGYTF.

The V gene is TRBV19, the J gene TRBJ1-6; maybe TRBD1 (5 bases). This CDR3 contains 16 residues. From germline, CDR1 is LNHDA and CDR2 SQIVND (reference sequence). Between the trimmed V and J ends, which lost 6 bases and 6 bases, there was a span of 18 bases. The CDR3: CASSSREGRSNSPLHF. CDR3 nucleotide sequence: TGTGCCAGTAGCTCCAGGGAGGGCAGATCTAATTCACCCCTCCACTTT.

A few counts support this clone. The gene calls are TRBV2 and TRBJ1-2, with 10 bases aligning to TRBD1. Trimming at V came to 3 bases and at J to 8 bases, leaving 9 bases not matched to a gene. The CDR3 covers 15 residues. Germline CDR1 is SNHLY and CDR2 is FYNNEI. This CDR3 reads CASSDRGQGMQGYTF. CDR3 DNA: TGTGCCAGCAGTGATAGGGGACAGGGGATGCAGGGCTACACCTTC.

The chain employs TRBV18 and TRBJ1-1; 9 bases are a match to TRBD1. The CDR3 extends over 12 amino acids. V was clipped by 4 bases and J by 11 bases; unmatched bases: 5. Germline V gene data show CDR1 as KGHSH and CDR2 as LQKENI. CDR3 loop: CASSHRDREAFF. The CDR3 region has the DNA TGTGCCAGCTCACACCGGGACAGGGAGGCTTTCTTT.

The chain uses TRBV3-1 (or the pseudogene TRBV3-2) and TRBJ1-2; D perhaps matches TRBD1 (5 bases). The CDR3 is made up of 14 amino acids. Trimming removed 3 bases at V and 6 bases at J, with 14 bases between. Germline V lookup: CDR1 LGHDT, CDR2 YNNKEL (reference sequence). The CDR3 is CASSQDLGVDGYTF. CDR3 DNA sequence: TGTGCCAGCAGCCAGGATCTGGGGGTGGATGGCTACACCTTC.

By share, this clone ranks as medium-sized. The V call is TRBV6-1, the J call TRBJ2-1, with TRBD1 matching 10 bases. Germline V gene lookup returns CDR1 MNHNS and CDR2 SASEGT. Germline trimming cut 1 base from V and 9 bases from J; bases unmatched to any gene: 9. The CDR3 totals 16 residues. CDR3 sequence reads: CASSEEEGTGEVEQFF. The CDR3 DNA reads TGTGCCAGCAGTGAAGAGGAGGGGACAGGGGAGGTTGAGCAGTTCTTC.